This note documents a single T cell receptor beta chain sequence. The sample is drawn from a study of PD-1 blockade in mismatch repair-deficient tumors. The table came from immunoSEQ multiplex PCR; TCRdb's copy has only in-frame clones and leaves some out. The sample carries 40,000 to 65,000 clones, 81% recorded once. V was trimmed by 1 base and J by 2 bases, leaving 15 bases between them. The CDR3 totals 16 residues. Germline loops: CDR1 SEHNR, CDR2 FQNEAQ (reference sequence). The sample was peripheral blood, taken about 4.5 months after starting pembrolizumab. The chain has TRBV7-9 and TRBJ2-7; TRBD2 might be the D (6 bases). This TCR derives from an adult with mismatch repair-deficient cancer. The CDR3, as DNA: TGTGCCAGCAGCTTAGTTCAGTGGGGGGAAACCTACGAGCAGTACTTC. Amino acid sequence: CASSLVQWGETYEQYF. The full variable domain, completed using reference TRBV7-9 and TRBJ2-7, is DTGVSQNPRHKITKRGQNVTFRCDPISEHNRLYWYRQTLGQGPEFLTYFQNEAQLEKSRLLSDRFSAERPKGSFSTLEIQRTEQGDSAMYLCASSLVQWGETYEQYFGPGTRLTVT.